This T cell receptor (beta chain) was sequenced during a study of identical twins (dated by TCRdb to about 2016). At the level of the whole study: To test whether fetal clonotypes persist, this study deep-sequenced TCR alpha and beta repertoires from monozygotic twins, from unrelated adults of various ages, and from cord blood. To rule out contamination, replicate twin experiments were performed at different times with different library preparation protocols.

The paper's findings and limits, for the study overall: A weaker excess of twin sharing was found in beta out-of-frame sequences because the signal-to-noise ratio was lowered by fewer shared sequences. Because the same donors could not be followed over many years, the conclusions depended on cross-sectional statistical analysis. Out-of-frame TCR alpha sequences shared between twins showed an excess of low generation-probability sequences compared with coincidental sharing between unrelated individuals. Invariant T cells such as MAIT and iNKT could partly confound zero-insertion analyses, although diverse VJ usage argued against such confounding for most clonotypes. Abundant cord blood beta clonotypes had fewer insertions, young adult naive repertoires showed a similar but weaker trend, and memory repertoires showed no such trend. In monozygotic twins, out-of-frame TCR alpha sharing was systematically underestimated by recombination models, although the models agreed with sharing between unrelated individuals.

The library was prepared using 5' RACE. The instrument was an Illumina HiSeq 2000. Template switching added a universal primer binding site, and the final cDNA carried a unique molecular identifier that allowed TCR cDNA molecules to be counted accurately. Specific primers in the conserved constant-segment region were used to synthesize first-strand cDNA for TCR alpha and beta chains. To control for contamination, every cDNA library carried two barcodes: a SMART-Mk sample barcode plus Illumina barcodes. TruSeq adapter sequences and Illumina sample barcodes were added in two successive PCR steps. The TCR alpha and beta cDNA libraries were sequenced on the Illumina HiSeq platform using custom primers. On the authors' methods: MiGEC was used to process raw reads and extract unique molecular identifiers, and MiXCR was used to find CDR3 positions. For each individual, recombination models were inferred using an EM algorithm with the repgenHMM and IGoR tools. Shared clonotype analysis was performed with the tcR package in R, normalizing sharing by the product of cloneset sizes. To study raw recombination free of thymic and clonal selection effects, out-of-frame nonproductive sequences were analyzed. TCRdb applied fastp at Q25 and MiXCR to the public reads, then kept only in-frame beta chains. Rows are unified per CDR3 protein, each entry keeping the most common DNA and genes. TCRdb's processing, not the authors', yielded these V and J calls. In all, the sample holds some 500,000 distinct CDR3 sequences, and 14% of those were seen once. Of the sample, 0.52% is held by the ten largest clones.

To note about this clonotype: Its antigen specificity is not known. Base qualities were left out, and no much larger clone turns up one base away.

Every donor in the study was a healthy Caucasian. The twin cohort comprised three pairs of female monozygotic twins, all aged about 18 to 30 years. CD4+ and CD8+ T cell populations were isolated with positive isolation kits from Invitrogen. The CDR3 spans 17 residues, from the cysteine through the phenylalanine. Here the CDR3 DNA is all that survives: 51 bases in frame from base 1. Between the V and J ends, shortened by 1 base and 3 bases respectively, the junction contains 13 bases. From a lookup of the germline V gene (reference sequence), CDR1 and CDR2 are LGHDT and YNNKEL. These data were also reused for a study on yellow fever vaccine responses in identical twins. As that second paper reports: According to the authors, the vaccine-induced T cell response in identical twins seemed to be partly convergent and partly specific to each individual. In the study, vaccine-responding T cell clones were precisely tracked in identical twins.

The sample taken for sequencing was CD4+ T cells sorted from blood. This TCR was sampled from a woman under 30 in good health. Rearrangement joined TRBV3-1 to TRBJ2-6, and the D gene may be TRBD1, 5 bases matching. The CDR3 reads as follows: CASSQVGQGSGANVLTF. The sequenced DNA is TGTGCCAGCAGCCAAGTCGGTCAGGGTAGTGGGGCCAACGTCCTGACTTTC.